The next 11 T cell receptor beta chains were all read from a single sample in a study of Graves' ophthalmopathy and Graves' hyperthyroidism. Amplified material comprised TCR beta CDR3 regions derived from RNA transcripts. RT-PCR with HTBI primers came first, then second-round multiplex PCR. TCRdb independently ran MiXCR on the multiplex PCR reads; one entry per CDR3 protein. The top ten clones hold over 7.5% of a sample with about 210,000 distinct CDR3 sequences, just under 30% of them seen once. Input material: peripheral blood. Source of these receptors: a man in his fifties with Graves' ophthalmopathy.

This chain links TRBV6-1 with TRBJ2-7; 11 positions agree with TRBD2. The CDR3 extends over 15 amino acids. V was pared by 4 bases and J by 3 bases, with 5 bases of the junction left unmatched. In germline, CDR1 is MNHNS, CDR2 SASEGT. The CDR3 loop reads CASSGGLAGYYEQYF. CDR3 DNA: TGTGCCAGCAGTGGCGGACTAGCGGGTTACTACGAGCAGTACTTC.

This CDR3 reads CASSLQGVTEAFF. CDR3 sequence (DNA): TGTGCCAGCAGTCTACAGGGTGTCACTGAAGCTTTCTTT. The chain recombines TRBV12-3 or TRBV12-4 with TRBJ1-1, with D perhaps matching TRBD1 (6 bases). This CDR3 is built from 13 residues. Trimming stripped 5 bases from V and 4 bases from J, with 11 bases between.

Here the CDR3 reads CATSDPGRTEAFF. The CDR3 DNA is TGTGCCACCTCTGACCCGGGGCGGACTGAAGCTTTCTTT. The chain couples TRBV6-2 or TRBV6-3 to TRBJ1-1, with a possible D match to TRBD1 (5 bases). The CDR3 has 13 residues. With 10 bases removed from V and 5 bases from J, the gap between germline ends came to 17 bases. Germline CDR1 MNHEY, CDR2 SVGEGT.

This clonotype is a singleton in its sample. The chain combines TRBV19 with TRBJ1-5; D is ambiguous. Germline V gene sequence: CDR1 LNHDA, CDR2 SQIVND (reference sequence). Trimming pared 6 bases from V and 1 base from J, leaving 10 bases between. The CDR3 length is 14 residues. The CDR3 DNA follows: TGTGCCAGTAGGCTCTTAAGGAGCAATCAGCCCCAGCATTTT. Protein: CASRLLRSNQPQHF.

This clonotype occurred many times. The chain recombines TRBV27 with TRBJ2-3, with D maybe TRBD2 (6 bases). Germline-derived CDR1 and CDR2 are MNHEY and SMNVEV (reference sequence). V gave up 3 bases and J gave up 4 bases, with 11 bases separating them. The CDR3 loop spans 14 amino acids. CDR3 amino acids: CASSLSAGSDTQYF. In nucleotides, the CDR3 is TGTGCCAGCAGTTTGTCCGCGGGATCAGATACGCAGTATTTT.

This clonotype was seen many times. V and J are TRBV7-9 and TRBJ2-5, with 8 bases identical to TRBD1. This CDR3 spans 14 amino acids. The germline V gene has CDR1 SEHNR and CDR2 FQNEAQ (reference sequence). V was clipped by 4 bases and J by 4 bases; unmatched bases: 5. CDR3 in amino acids: CASSSGQVPETQYF. In DNA form, the CDR3 reads TGTGCCAGCAGCTCGGGACAGGTCCCAGAGACCCAGTACTTC.

This clonotype was seen many times. This chain connects TRBV20-1 to TRBJ2-2, with TRBD2 matching over 15 bases. The CDR3 runs to 17 residues. The germline V gene encodes CDR1 DFQATT and CDR2 SNEGSKA (reference sequence). V dropped 6 bases and J dropped 6; count of bases not matched to a gene: 11. CDR3 residues: CSATGLAGGSSAGELFF. The CDR3 nucleotides read TGCAGTGCGACGGGACTAGCGGGAGGAAGTTCGGCCGGGGAGCTGTTTTTT.

The chain couples TRBV6-2 or TRBV6-3 to TRBJ2-2; D gene uncertain. CDR1 is MNHEY, CDR2 SVGEGT, per germline. V was cut by 4 bases and J by 4 bases, with 13 bases left in between. This CDR3 region has 15 residues. For the CDR3, the DNA is TGTGCCAGCAGTTCCCTTTTAGCTATCACCGGGGAGCTGTTTTTT. This gives the protein CASSSLLAITGELFF.

This clonotype was recorded at least ten times. The J gene is TRBJ2-7, the V gene TRBV7-6, with a tentative D call TRBD2 (5 bases). The CDR3 length is 15 residues. V was cut by 4 bases and J by 2 bases, with 15 bases left in between. Germline V gives CDR1 SGHVS, CDR2 FNYEAQ. The CDR3 is CASSSQTGGPYEQYF. For the CDR3, the DNA is TGTGCCAGCAGCTCTCAGACTGGAGGCCCCTACGAGCAGTACTTC.

Many counts were recorded for this clonotype. V gene TRBV29-1 combines with J gene TRBJ2-7; D is uncertain. Trimming pared 5 bases from V and 2 bases from J, leaving 13 bases between. CDR3 length: 13 residues. Germline lookup yields CDR1 SQVTM and CDR2 ANQGSEA. The DNA of the CDR3 is TGCAGCGTTTTTACAGCGACAACCTACGAGCAGTACTTC. The encoded protein is CSVFTATTYEQYF.

This clonotype was detected many times. This chain joins TRBV12-3 or TRBV12-4 and TRBJ1-1; the D gene is possibly TRBD1 (6 bases). Deletions cut 7 bases from V and 4 bases from J, with 13 bases between. The CDR3 extends over 13 amino acids. The DNA of the CDR3 is TGTGCCAGCACCGTAGGGGGGGGCACTGAAGCTTTCTTT. It is translated as CASTVGGGTEAFF.